The clone carrying this T cell receptor (beta chain) has ten or more counts. The antigen is undetermined. TCRdb redid the calling of the 5' RACE reads with MiXCR, one entry per CDR3 protein. The sample carries under 300,000 distinct CDR3 sequences, roughly 13% recorded once. The data derive from a study of identical twins. The V and J ends lost 6 bases and 10 bases respectively, with 13 bases between them. The CDR3 is 12 amino acids. Study conclusions and caveats: These conclusions were based on statistical analysis (cross-sectional, not following the same donors). Out-of-frame TCR alpha sharing observed in monozygotic twins exceeded model estimates.

The same sample was also used in a study of yellow fever vaccine responses in identical twins.

This rearrangement joins TRBV12-3 or TRBV12-4 to TRBJ2-1; no definite D call. The receptor's source is a young woman in good health. Sequences were obtained from memory (CD45RO+) T cells sorted from blood. CDR3 in DNA: TGTGCCAGCAGCCAAGGGTGGATCGAGCAGTTCTTC. Its translation is CASSQGWIEQFF.